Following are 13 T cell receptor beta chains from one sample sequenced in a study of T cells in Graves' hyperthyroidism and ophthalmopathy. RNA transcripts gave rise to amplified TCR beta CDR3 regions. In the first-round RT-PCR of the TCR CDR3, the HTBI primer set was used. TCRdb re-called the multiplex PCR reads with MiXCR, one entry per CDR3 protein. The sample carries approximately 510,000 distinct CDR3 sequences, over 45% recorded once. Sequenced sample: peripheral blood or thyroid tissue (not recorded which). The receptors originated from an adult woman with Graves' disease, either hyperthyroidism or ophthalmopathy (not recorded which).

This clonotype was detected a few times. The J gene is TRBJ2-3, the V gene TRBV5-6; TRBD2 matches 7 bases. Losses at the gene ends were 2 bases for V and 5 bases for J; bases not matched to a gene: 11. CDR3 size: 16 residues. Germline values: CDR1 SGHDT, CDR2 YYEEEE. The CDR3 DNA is TGTGCCAGCAGCTTACAGGCCTCGACTAGCCAAGATACGCAGTATTTT. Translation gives CASSLQASTSQDTQYF.

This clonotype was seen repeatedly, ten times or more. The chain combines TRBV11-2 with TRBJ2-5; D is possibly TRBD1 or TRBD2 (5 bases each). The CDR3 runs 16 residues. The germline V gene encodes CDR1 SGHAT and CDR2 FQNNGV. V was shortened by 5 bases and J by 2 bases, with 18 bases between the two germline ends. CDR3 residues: CASSRREGIRQETQYF. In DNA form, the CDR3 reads TGTGCCAGCAGCCGCCGCGAGGGGATCCGGCAAGAGACCCAGTACTTC. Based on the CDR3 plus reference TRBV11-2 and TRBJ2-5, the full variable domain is EAGVAQSPRYKIIEKRQSVAFWCNPISGHATLYWYQQILGQGPKLLIQFQNNGVVDDSQLPKDRFSAERLKGVDSTLKIQPAKLEDSAVYLCASSRREGIRQETQYFGPGTRLLVL.

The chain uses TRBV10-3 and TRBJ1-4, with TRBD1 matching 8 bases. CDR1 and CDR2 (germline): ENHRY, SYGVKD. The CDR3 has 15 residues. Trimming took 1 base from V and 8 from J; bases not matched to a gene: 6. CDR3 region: CAISEFGTGGEKLFF. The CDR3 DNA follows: TGTGCCATCAGTGAGTTCGGGACAGGCGGCGAAAAACTGTTTTTT.

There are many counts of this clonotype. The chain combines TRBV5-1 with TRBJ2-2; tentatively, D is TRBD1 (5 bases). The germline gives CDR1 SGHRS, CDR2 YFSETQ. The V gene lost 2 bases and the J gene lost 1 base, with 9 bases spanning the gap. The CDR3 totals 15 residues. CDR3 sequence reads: CASSLGDRNTGELFF. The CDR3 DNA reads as TGCGCCAGCAGCTTAGGAGACAGGAACACCGGGGAGCTGTTTTTT.

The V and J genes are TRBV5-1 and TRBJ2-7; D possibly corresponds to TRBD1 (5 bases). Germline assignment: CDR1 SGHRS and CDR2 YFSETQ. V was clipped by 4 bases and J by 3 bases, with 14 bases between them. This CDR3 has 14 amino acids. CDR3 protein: CASSPPTEIYEQYF. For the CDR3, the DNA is TGCGCCAGCAGCCCACCGACAGAAATCTACGAGCAGTACTTC.

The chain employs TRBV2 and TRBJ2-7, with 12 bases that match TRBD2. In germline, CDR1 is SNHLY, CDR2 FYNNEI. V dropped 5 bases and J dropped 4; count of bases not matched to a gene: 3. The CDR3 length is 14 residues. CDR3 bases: TGTGCCAGCAGTCGGACTAGCGGGGATTACGAGCAGTACTTC. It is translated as CASSRTSGDYEQYF.

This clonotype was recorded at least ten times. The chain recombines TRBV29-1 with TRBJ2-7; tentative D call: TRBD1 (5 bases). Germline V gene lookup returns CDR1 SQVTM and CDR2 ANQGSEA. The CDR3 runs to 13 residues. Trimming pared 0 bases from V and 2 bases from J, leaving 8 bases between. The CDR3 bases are TGCAGCGTTGAAGATAGGGGTACCTACGAGCAGTACTTC. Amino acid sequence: CSVEDRGTYEQYF.

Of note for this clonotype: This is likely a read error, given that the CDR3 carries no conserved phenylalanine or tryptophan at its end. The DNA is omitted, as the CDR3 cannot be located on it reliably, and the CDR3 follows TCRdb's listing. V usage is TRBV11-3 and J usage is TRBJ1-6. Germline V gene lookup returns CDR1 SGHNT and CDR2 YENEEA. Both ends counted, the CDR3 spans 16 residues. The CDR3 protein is CASSQDSAAMNSPLQS.

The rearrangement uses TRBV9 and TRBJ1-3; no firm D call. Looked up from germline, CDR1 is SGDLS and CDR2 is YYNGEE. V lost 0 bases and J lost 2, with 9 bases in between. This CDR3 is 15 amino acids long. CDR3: CASSVDGVPGNTIYF. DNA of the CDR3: TGTGCCAGCAGCGTAGATGGGGTGCCTGGAAACACCATATATTTT.

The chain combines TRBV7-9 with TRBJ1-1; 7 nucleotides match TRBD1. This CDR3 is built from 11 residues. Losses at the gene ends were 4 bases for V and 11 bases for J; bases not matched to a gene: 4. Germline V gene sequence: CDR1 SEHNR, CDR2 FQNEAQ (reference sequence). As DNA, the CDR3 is TGTGCCAGCAGCTCGGACAGGATTGCTTTCTTT. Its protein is CASSSDRIAFF.

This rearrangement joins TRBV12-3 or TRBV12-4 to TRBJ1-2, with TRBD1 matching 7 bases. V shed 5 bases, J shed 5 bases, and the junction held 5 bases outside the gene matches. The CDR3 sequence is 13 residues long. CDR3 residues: CASSPDRFYGYTF. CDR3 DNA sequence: TGTGCCAGCAGTCCGGACAGGTTTTATGGCTACACCTTC.

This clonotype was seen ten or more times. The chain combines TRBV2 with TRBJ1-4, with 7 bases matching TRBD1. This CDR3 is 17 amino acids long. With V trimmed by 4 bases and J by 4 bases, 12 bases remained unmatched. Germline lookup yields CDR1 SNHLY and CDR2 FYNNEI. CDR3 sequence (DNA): TGTGCCAGCAGTGCCCGTCCCGCGAGGGGGCTTAATGAAAAACTGTTTTTT. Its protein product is CASSARPARGLNEKLFF.

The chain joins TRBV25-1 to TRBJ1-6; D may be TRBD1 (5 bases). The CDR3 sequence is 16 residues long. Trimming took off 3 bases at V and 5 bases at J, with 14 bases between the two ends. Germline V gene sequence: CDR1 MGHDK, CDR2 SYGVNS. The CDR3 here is CASSDSAGRDNSPLHF. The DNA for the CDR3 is TGTGCCAGCAGTGATTCCGCAGGGAGAGATAATTCACCCCTCCACTTT. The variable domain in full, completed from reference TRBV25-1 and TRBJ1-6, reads EADIYQTPRYLVIGTGKKITLECSQTMGHDKMYWYQQDPGMELHLIHYSYGVNSTEKGDLSSESTVSRIRTEHFPLTLESARPSHTSQYLCASSDSAGRDNSPLHFGNGTRLTVT.